Listed below are T cell receptor beta chains from one sample, sequenced in a study of response to subunit inactivated influenza vaccine. MiXCR, applied by TCRdb to the RT-PCR reads, yields one record per CDR3 protein. Of just under 550,000 distinct CDR3 sequences listed, around a quarter are singletons. These data also formed part of another study, on T cells expressing NK-cell markers.

Here the sequenced sample was CD4+ T cells sorted from PBMCs, taken 11 to 12 days after vaccination. The receptors stem from a man between 50 and 59 years old who received an inactivated influenza vaccine. Each CDR3 is given with its conserved first and last residue. A D gene is named only where the DNA matches it firmly. A clone size is listed for some rows: how often the clone was seen (once, few, many), or a class if it is expanded.

d_call,j_call,v_call,clone_size,cdr3_aa,cdr3_nt
NA,TRBJ1-2,TRBV29-1,NA,CSVGGAGDYGYTF,TGCAGCGTTGGTGGGGCAGGGGACTATGGCTACACCTTC
NA,TRBJ1-6,TRBV6-1,NA,CASSEKWGVPSPLHF,TGTGCCAGCAGTGAAAAATGGGGGGTGCCTTCACCCCTCCACTTT
NA,TRBJ2-3,TRBV10-2,NA,CASSELTGGTDTQYF,TGCGCCAGCAGTGAGCTAACCGGGGGCACAGATACGCAGTATTTT
NA,TRBJ1-5,TRBV7-2,few,CASSPTAGYSNQPQHF,TGTGCCAGCAGCCCCACAGCTGGATATAGCAATCAGCCCCAGCATTTT
NA,TRBJ1-2,TRBV5-1,few,CASSFTEGNYGYTF,TGCGCCAGCAGCTTTACGGAAGGAAACTATGGCTACACCTTC
TRBD1,TRBJ2-7,TRBV20-1,NA,CSARDYGTGSAYEQYF,TGCAGTGCTAGAGATTACGGGACAGGGTCTGCCTACGAGCAGTACTTC
NA,TRBJ1-1,TRBV10-3,few,CATKNMNTEAFF,TGTGCCACCAAGAACATGAACACTGAAGCTTTCTTT
TRBD2,TRBJ2-3,TRBV9,NA,CASSVEMAGGSTDTQYF,TGTGCCAGCAGCGTAGAAATGGCGGGAGGGAGCACAGATACGCAGTATTTT
TRBD2,TRBJ2-1,TRBV28,NA,CASSFISGRGSNEQFF,TGTGCCAGCAGTTTCATTAGCGGGAGGGGGTCCAATGAGCAGTTCTTC
TRBD2,TRBJ2-1,TRBV7-9,few,CASSLRMAGGNEQFF,TGTGCCAGCAGCTTGAGGATGGCGGGGGGGAATGAGCAGTTCTTC
TRBD2,TRBJ2-3,TRBV6-4,NA,CASSAGLAATDTQYF,TGTGCCAGCAGTGCGGGACTAGCGGCCACAGATACGCAGTATTTT
NA,TRBJ2-3,TRBV27,NA,CASSTGVGLYTDTQYF,TGTGCCAGCTCAACCGGCGTCGGACTCTACACAGATACGCAGTATTTT
NA,TRBJ2-4,TRBV6-1,few,CASSSRTGFKNIQYF,TGTGCCAGCAGCTCACGCACAGGGTTCAAAAACATTCAGTACTTC
NA,TRBJ2-1,TRBV12-3/TRBV12-4,few,CASRELLGSYNEQFF,TGTGCCAGCAGGGAACTACTAGGGTCCTACAATGAGCAGTTCTTC
NA,TRBJ1-5,TRBV6-2/TRBV6-3,few,CASSYSPGVGDQPQHF,TGTGCCAGCAGTTACTCGCCGGGGGTAGGAGATCAGCCCCAGCATTTT
NA,TRBJ1-5,TRBV12-3/TRBV12-4,few,CASRPGKRNQPQHF,TGTGCCAGCAGGCCAGGGAAGAGGAATCAGCCCCAGCATTTT
TRBD2,TRBJ2-1,TRBV4-1,few,CASSQDGLVGLAGGSVYNEQFF,TGCGCCAGCAGCCAAGATGGTCTTGTCGGACTAGCGGGAGGGTCGGTGTACAATGAGCAGTTCTTC
NA,TRBJ2-3,TRBV7-2,NA,CASSFQLAADTQYF,TGTGCCAGCAGCTTTCAACTAGCAGCAGATACGCAGTATTTT
NA,TRBJ1-3,TRBV7-2,NA,CASSYGTVSGNTIYF,TGTGCCAGCAGTTACGGGACGGTCTCTGGAAACACCATATATTTT
TRBD2,TRBJ2-1,TRBV5-5,NA,CASSPDTGLAGEGEQFF,TGTGCCAGCAGCCCCGATACGGGACTAGCGGGAGAGGGTGAGCAGTTCTTC
NA,TRBJ2-1,TRBV27,NA,CASSLGVGRGNEQFF,TGTGCCAGCAGTTTAGGCGTTGGCCGAGGAAATGAGCAGTTCTTC
TRBD1,TRBJ1-6,TRBV5-1,NA,CASSPRTGTYNSPLHF,TGCGCCAGCAGCCCCAGGACAGGAACGTATAATTCACCCCTCCACTTT
NA,TRBJ2-3,TRBV24-1,few,CATSDRPTSTDTQYF,TGTGCCACCAGTGATCGACCAACTAGCACAGATACGCAGTATTTT
NA,TRBJ2-7,TRBV29-1,NA,CSVDYLGGEQYF,TGCAGCGTCGATTACCTAGGGGGCGAGCAGTACTTC
NA,TRBJ1-1,TRBV20-1,few,CSASGGRTEAFF,TGCAGTGCTAGTGGGGGGAGGACTGAAGCTTTCTTT
NA,TRBJ2-5,TRBV20-1,NA,CSPHKAGTGPETQYF,TGCAGTCCCCATAAGGCTGGGACGGGTCCAGAGACCCAGTACTTC
NA,TRBJ1-1,TRBV20-1,NA,CSARLDSGYTEAFF,TGCAGTGCTAGGTTGGACAGCGGCTACACTGAAGCTTTCTTT
TRBD2,TRBJ2-6,TRBV9,few,CASSPEDSGTGANVLTF,TGTGCCAGCAGCCCAGAAGATAGCGGGACCGGGGCCAACGTCCTGACTTTC
TRBD2,TRBJ2-1,TRBV7-2,few,CASSLTGTSGGKQFF,TGTGCCAGCAGCCTTACCGGGACTAGCGGGGGAAAGCAGTTCTTC
TRBD2,TRBJ2-7,TRBV9,NA,CASSKGLAGVYEQYF,TGTGCCAGCAGCAAGGGACTAGCGGGAGTCTACGAGCAGTACTTC
NA,TRBJ2-7,TRBV6-1,once,CASSVRDKSSYEQYF,TGTGCCAGCAGTGTGCGAGACAAAAGCTCCTACGAGCAGTACTTC
NA,TRBJ1-4,TRBV4-3,NA,CASSQEVKRHGNEKLFF,TGCGCCAGCAGCCAAGAAGTAAAGCGGCATGGTAATGAAAAACTGTTTTTT
TRBD2,TRBJ2-1,TRBV20-1,many,CSARTQDTSGSVFF,TGCAGTGCTAGAACACAAGATACTAGCGGGAGTGTGTTCTTC
NA,TRBJ1-1,TRBV7-2,few,CASSLVWGLNTEAFF,TGTGCCAGCAGCTTAGTTTGGGGGTTGAACACTGAAGCTTTCTTT
TRBD1,TRBJ2-3,TRBV5-6,NA,CASSLSRDRGYF,TGTGCCAGCAGCTTGTCCCGGGACAGGGGGTATTTT
NA,TRBJ2-6,TRBV12-3/TRBV12-4,few,CASRVAAGANVLTF,TGTGCCAGCAGGGTCGCTGCTGGGGCCAACGTCCTGACTTTC
TRBD1,TRBJ1-4,TRBV4-3,few,CASSQDATGGEKLFF,TGCGCCAGCAGCCAAGATGCGACAGGGGGGGAAAAACTGTTTTTT
TRBD2,TRBJ2-2,TRBV12-3/TRBV12-4,NA,CASSLSVLAGTGELFF,TGTGCCAGCAGTTTAAGCGTCCTAGCGGGAACCGGGGAGCTGTTTTTT
TRBD2,TRBJ2-5,TRBV5-5,NA,CASSFPLASTETQYF,TGTGCCAGCAGCTTCCCACTAGCGAGTACGGAGACCCAGTACTTC
NA,TRBJ1-1,TRBV2,NA,CASSAFVGNTEAFF,TGTGCCAGCAGTGCCTTTGTAGGTAACACTGAAGCTTTCTTT
NA,TRBJ1-2,TRBV7-9,NA,CASSLIFGYTF,TGTGCCAGCAGCTTAATCTTTGGCTACACCTTC
NA,TRBJ2-1,TRBV6-1,few,CASSVGVGYNEQFF,TGTGCCAGCAGCGTCGGGGTCGGATACAATGAGCAGTTCTTC
NA,TRBJ2-3,TRBV20-1,NA,CSARDSRPSTDTQYF,TGCAGTGCTAGAGATAGCAGGCCAAGCACAGATACGCAGTATTTT
NA,TRBJ1-1,TRBV18,NA,CASSPGLASGNTEAFF,TGTGCCAGCTCACCAGGACTAGCCAGCGGGAACACTGAAGCTTTCTTT
NA,TRBJ1-1,TRBV6-2/TRBV6-3,NA,CASSWTHANTEAFF,TGTGCCAGCAGTTGGACACATGCAAACACTGAAGCTTTCTTT
NA,TRBJ2-7,TRBV12-3/TRBV12-4,few,CASTSGDLQYF,TGTGCCAGCACTTCCGGAGACCTGCAGTACTTC
TRBD2,TRBJ2-3,TRBV4-2,NA,CASSQEGSGAADTQYF,TGTGCCAGCAGCCAAGAGGGTAGCGGGGCTGCAGATACGCAGTATTTT
NA,TRBJ2-1,TRBV21-1,few,CATLPTQFF,TGTGCCACCCTTCCTACGCAGTTCTTC
TRBD2,TRBJ2-1,TRBV28,NA,CASRLWGGPSYNEQFF,TGTGCCAGCAGGCTGTGGGGAGGGCCGTCCTACAATGAGCAGTTCTTC
NA,TRBJ1-1,TRBV20-1,few,CSARNPSWGRTEAFF,TGCAGTGCTAGAAATCCCTCCTGGGGGAGGACTGAAGCTTTCTTT
NA,TRBJ2-3,TRBV28,few,CASSGGTDTQYF,TGTGCCAGCAGTGGCGGCACAGATACGCAGTATTTT
TRBD1,TRBJ2-5,TRBV18,few,CASSPLTGYQETQYF,TGTGCCAGCTCACCATTGACAGGGTACCAAGAGACCCAGTACTTC
NA,TRBJ2-7,TRBV18,NA,CASSPPGLYEQYF,TGTGCCAGCTCACCCCCGGGCCTGTACGAGCAGTACTTC
NA,TRBJ2-1,TRBV7-2,NA,CASSLGDGLAYNEQFF,TGTGCCAGCAGCTTAGGTGACGGACTTGCCTACAATGAGCAGTTCTTC